The next 15 T cell receptor beta chains were all read from a single sample in a study of identical twins. A single record per CDR3 protein comes from TCRdb applying MiXCR to the 5' RACE reads. The sample gives hundreds of thousands of distinct CDR3 sequences, over 13% of which show up once; around 9.5% is in the top ten. Sequencing was performed on memory (CD45RO+) T cells sorted from blood. The receptors derive from a woman aged 18 to 35 in good health.

The rearrangement joins TRBV5-1 to TRBJ1-1; 8 bases are a match to TRBD1. The V and J ends lost 0 bases and 4 bases, in that order; junction bases with no gene match: 8. Germline V gene sequence: CDR1 SGHRS, CDR2 YFSETQ. The CDR3 is 16 amino acids. CDR3 sequence (DNA): TGCGCCAGCAGCTTGGTTCAGGGGGCCACGCGCACTGAAGCTTTCTTT. Protein: CASSLVQGATRTEAFF.

This clonotype was seen only a few times. V gene TRBV7-9 combines with J gene TRBJ2-3; no firm D call. V dropped 5 bases and J dropped 5 bases, with 11 bases sitting between them. From germline, CDR1 is SEHNR and CDR2 FQNEAQ (reference sequence). The CDR3 is 13 amino acids. The CDR3 sequence is CASSRQRGDTQYF. The DNA for the CDR3 is TGTGCCAGCAGCCGTCAACGCGGAGATACGCAGTATTTT. The whole variable domain, filled in from reference TRBV7-9 and TRBJ2-3, reads DTGVSQNPRHKITKRGQNVTFRCDPISEHNRLYWYRQTLGQGPEFLTYFQNEAQLEKSRLLSDRFSAERPKGSFSTLEIQRTEQGDSAMYLCASSRQRGDTQYFGPGTRLTVL.

The table lists this clonotype with many counts. The V call is TRBV11-2, the J call TRBJ2-5, with D possibly TRBD2 on 6 matching bases. The CDR3 runs 12 residues. Trimming removed 8 bases from V and 4 bases from J, with 11 bases in between. Germline V gene lookup returns CDR1 SGHAT and CDR2 FQNNGV. Here the CDR3 DNA reads TGTGCCAGCTCACCGACTAGAGAGACCCAGTACTTC. It translates to CASSPTRETQYF.

The chain has TRBV20-1 and TRBJ2-2, with TRBD2 matching 9 bases. This CDR3 spans 14 amino acids. From germline, CDR1 is DFQATT and CDR2 SNEGSKA (reference sequence). J lost 5 bases, V lost 3 bases, and 4 bases had no gene match. The CDR3 sequence: CSASRTSDTGELFF. CDR3 nucleotide sequence: TGCAGTGCTAGCAGGACTAGCGATACCGGGGAGCTGTTTTTT.

This clonotype appeared a few times. The chain uses TRBV7-2 and TRBJ2-7, with TRBD1 matching 9 bases. Germline CDR1 reads SGHTA; CDR2 reads FQGNSA. V shed 4 bases and J 4 bases; nucleotides not matched to a gene: 5. There are 14 residues in the CDR3. CDR3 sequence: CASSSQGANYEQYF. CDR3 sequence (DNA): TGTGCCAGCAGCTCACAGGGGGCTAATTACGAGCAGTACTTC.

The chain employs TRBV7-3 and TRBJ2-2; perhaps TRBD1 as D (6 bases). Trimming stripped 5 bases from V and 7 bases from J, with 20 bases between. The CDR3 contains 16 residues. Germline CDR1 reads SGHTA; CDR2 reads FQGTGA. This chain's CDR3 is CASSIDRPAVGGELFF. The CDR3 coding sequence is TGTGCCAGCAGCATCGACAGGCCCGCAGTGGGCGGGGAGCTGTTTTTT.

The rearrangement uses TRBV20-1 and TRBJ2-1, with 9 bases lining up with TRBD2. Germline values: CDR1 DFQATT, CDR2 SNEGSKA (reference sequence). V was pared by 6 bases and J by 9 bases, with 21 bases of the junction left unmatched. This CDR3 comprises 17 residues. DNA of the CDR3: TGCAGTGCAACCGTTCTAGCGGGGAGTGCCCATTACGTTGAGCAGTTCTTC. Its translation: CSATVLAGSAHYVEQFF.

This clonotype was picked up many times. This chain joins TRBV28 and TRBJ2-3; maybe TRBD1 (5 bases). CDR1 and CDR2 (germline): MDHEN, SYDVKM. V was cut by 2 bases and J by 1 base, with 10 bases left in between. This CDR3 contains 15 residues. The CDR3, as DNA: TGTGCCAGCAGTTTAACAGGACCCGGCACAGATACGCAGTATTTT. Its translation is CASSLTGPGTDTQYF. Full variable domain (remainder filled in from reference TRBV28 and TRBJ2-3): DVKVTQSSRYLVKRTGEKVFLECVQDMDHENMFWYRQDPGLGLRLIYFSYDVKMKEKGDIPEGYSVSREKKERFSLILESASTNQTSMYLCASSLTGPGTDTQYFGPGTRLTVL.

This clonotype has at least ten counts. The V gene is TRBV24-1, the J gene TRBJ2-6, with D perhaps matching TRBD2 (6 bases). The V gene lost 6 bases and the J gene lost 2 bases, with 7 bases spanning the gap. Germline values: CDR1 KGHDR, CDR2 SFDVKD. The CDR3 has 14 amino acids. The CDR3 DNA reads as TGTGCCACCAGTCCGGGAGCTGGGGCCAACGTCCTGACTTTC. It specifies CATSPGAGANVLTF.

This chain links TRBV7-2 with TRBJ2-7; D perhaps matches TRBD2 (5 bases). Germline V CDR1 and CDR2: SGHTA, FQGNSA. With 1 base removed from V and 6 bases from J, the gap between germline ends came to 13 bases. CDR3 size: 14 residues. The CDR3 DNA sequence: TGTGCCAGCAGCTTAGGTCCGGGAAACCTCGAGCAGTACTTC. Amino acid sequence: CASSLGPGNLEQYF.

The J gene is TRBJ1-1, the V gene TRBV5-5; D call uncertain. With 2 bases removed from V and 5 bases from J, the gap between germline ends came to 10 bases. This CDR3 is built from 13 residues. Germline assignment: CDR1 SGHKS and CDR2 YYEKEE (reference sequence). The CDR3 DNA reads as TGTGCCAGCAGCTTAGGAATAGGGACTGAAGCTTTCTTT. It is translated as CASSLGIGTEAFF.

This clonotype was observed many times. The J gene is TRBJ2-5, the V gene TRBV5-1; 10 bases fit TRBD1. CDR1 is SGHRS and CDR2 is YFSETQ in the germline V gene. CDR3 length: 16 amino acids. V was clipped by 0 bases and J by 5 bases; unmatched bases: 7. The DNA of the CDR3 is TGCGCCAGCAGCTTGGCCGGGACAGGGGCGGAGGAGACCCAGTACTTC. Translating it yields CASSLAGTGAEETQYF.

This clonotype was counted between two and nine times. The genes are TRBV5-5 and TRBJ2-3; D not resolved. Germline values: CDR1 SGHKS, CDR2 YYEKEE (reference sequence). Trimming took 0 bases from V and 0 from J, leaving 11 bases between them. This CDR3 is 16 amino acids long. CDR3 nucleotides: TGTGCCAGCAGCTTGGCTGCAACCTCTAGCACAGATACGCAGTATTTT. Translation gives CASSLAATSSTDTQYF.

J is TRBJ2-3 and V is TRBV7-2; 10 nucleotides align to TRBD1. Germline assignment: CDR1 SGHTA and CDR2 FQGNSA. The CDR3 extends over 16 amino acids. V lost 1 base to trimming and J lost 6 bases; unmatched junction nucleotides: 7. The CDR3 loop reads CASSLDTTGGDDTQYF. CDR3 in DNA: TGTGCCAGCAGCTTAGACACGACAGGGGGCGATGATACGCAGTATTTT.

This clonotype was seen many times. The chain couples TRBV12-3 or TRBV12-4 to TRBJ2-5, with TRBD2 matching 14 bases. After removal of 3 bases from V and 6 bases from J, the junction contained 6 bases not matched to a gene. The CDR3 spans 16 residues. CDR3 in DNA: TGTGCCAGCAGTTTCTGGACTAGCGGGAGGAGTAAGACCCAGTACTTC. Translation gives CASSFWTSGRSKTQYF.